The clone carrying this T cell receptor (beta chain) has just one count. Its specificity is unknown. The CDR3 runs 14 residues. V lost 1 base and J lost 0, with 6 bases in between. Germline CDR1 and CDR2: SGHTA and FQGNSA. Profiling relied on immunoSEQ multiplex PCR, and the TCRdb table lists in-frame clones only, not all of them. This sample has about 40,000 clones, with 65% to 75% found just once. This record belongs to a study of vaccination effects on CD4 cells after COVID-19. Researchers isolated CD4+ T cells once approximately eleven days of culture had elapsed. Two doses of either BNT162b2 or mRNA-1273 were given to each participant.

The sequenced sample was CD4+ T cells from PBMCs cultured without peptide, obtained after COVID-19 vaccination. The chain uses TRBV7-2 and TRBJ1-2, with D possibly TRBD1 on 6 matching bases. The receptor was isolated from a human donor who received a COVID-19 vaccine. The DNA for the CDR3 is TGTGCCAGCAGCTTAGGACAGGCTAACTATGGCTACACCTTC. This gives the protein CASSLGQANYGYTF.